The 16 T cell receptor beta chains presented below share a single source sample, sequenced in a study of cytomegalovirus exposure and HLA in healthy donors. TCRdb keeps only in-frame clones here, not all; method: immunoSEQ multiplex PCR. The data hold about 63,000 clones, with roughly 90% observed a single time. Sample: PBMCs. The receptors come from a woman aged 18 to 35 in good health and CMV-seronegative.

This chain uses TRBV5-1 with TRBJ2-1, with D unresolved. Trimming pared 0 bases from V and 5 bases from J, leaving 6 bases between. The CDR3 is 13 residues long. Germline values: CDR1 SGHRS, CDR2 YFSETQ. Written as DNA, the CDR3 is TGCGCCAGCAGCTTGGACCTAAACAATGAGCAGTTCTTC. Its translation is CASSLDLNNEQFF.

The chain uses TRBV30 and TRBJ2-3; 13 bases match TRBD2. Germline trimming cut 3 bases from V and 5 bases from J; bases unmatched to any gene: 5. This CDR3 is 15 amino acids long. CDR1 is GTSNPN and CDR2 is SVGIG in the germline V gene (reference sequence). CDR3 coding DNA: TGTGCCTGGAGGCTACTAGCGGGGGGGGGAGATACGCAGTATTTT. This gives the protein CAWRLLAGGGDTQYF.

This CDR3 reads CASSLEGSGSGETQYF. CDR3 bases: TGTGCCAGCAGCCTAGAGGGTAGCGGGAGTGGGGAGACCCAGTACTTC. The chain links TRBV4-2 to TRBJ2-5; 9 bases fit TRBD2. The CDR3 is 16 residues long. Germline CDR1 LGHNA, CDR2 YNFKEQ. Trimming at V came to 4 bases and at J to 5 bases, leaving 11 bases not matched to a gene.

The CDR3 DNA follows: TGTGCCAGTAGTATGGGACAGAGCTCCTACGAGCAGTACTTC. Its translation is CASSMGQSSYEQYF. The rearrangement uses TRBV19 and TRBJ2-7, with 7 bases identical to TRBD1. Germline trimming cut 3 bases from V and 0 bases from J; bases unmatched to any gene: 2. The CDR3 length is 14 residues. From germline, CDR1 is LNHDA and CDR2 SQIVND (reference sequence).

J is TRBJ2-3 and V is TRBV5-1, with 13 positions matching TRBD2. V lost 4 bases and J lost 7; bases outside the gene matches: 15. The CDR3 sequence is 18 residues long. Germline V gene lookup returns CDR1 SGHRS and CDR2 YFSETQ. The CDR3, as DNA: TGCGCCAGCAGCCCGCACGGCCCGGGACTAGCGGGGCTTAATACGCAGTATTTT. The encoded protein is CASSPHGPGLAGLNTQYF.

The chain joins TRBV5-4 to TRBJ2-3, with 11 bases fitting TRBD2. The CDR3 spans 16 residues. The germline CDR1 and CDR2 sequences are SGHNT and YYREEE (reference sequence). The J segment lost 0 bases and the V segment lost 2 bases, leaving 2 bases of the junction unmatched. CDR3 in amino acids: CASSLRLAGSTDTQYF. CDR3 sequence (DNA): TGTGCCAGCAGCTTAAGACTAGCGGGAAGCACAGATACGCAGTATTTT.

This clone has more than one count but fewer than ten. V usage is TRBV5-5 and J usage is TRBJ2-7; weak D call: TRBD2 (5 bases). The V gene lost 0 bases and the J gene lost 3 bases, with 10 bases spanning the gap. The CDR3 consists of 14 residues. Per the germline V gene, CDR1 is SGHKS and CDR2 is YYEKEE (reference sequence). The CDR3 here is CASSLGERLYEQYF. The CDR3 DNA is TGTGCCAGCAGCTTGGGGGAGCGGCTCTACGAGCAGTACTTC. Based on the CDR3 plus reference TRBV5-5 and TRBJ2-7, the full variable domain is DAGVTQSPTHLIKTRGQQVTLRCSPISGHKSVSWYQQVLGQGPQFIFQYYEKEERGRGNFPDRFSARQFPNYSSELNVNALLLGDSALYLCASSLGERLYEQYFGPGTRLTVT.

The chain carries TRBV2 and TRBJ2-5; weak D call: TRBD2 (6 bases). In germline, CDR1 is SNHLY, CDR2 FYNNEI. V was trimmed by 2 bases and J by 1 base, leaving 17 bases between them. The CDR3 sequence is 17 residues long. CDR3 coding DNA: TGTGCCAGCAGTGAACGGTCCGGTTCCGGGGGCCAAGAGACCCAGTACTTC. Translating it yields CASSERSGSGGQETQYF.

The chain couples TRBV5-1 to TRBJ2-5, with D perhaps TRBD1 (5 bases). CDR1 is SGHRS and CDR2 is YFSETQ in the germline V gene. There are 16 residues in the CDR3. Trimming took 0 bases from V and 5 from J, leaving 17 bases between them. CDR3 amino acids: CASSLEGREWRETQYF. DNA of the CDR3: TGCGCCAGCAGCTTGGAAGGCAGGGAATGGCGGGAGACCCAGTACTTC.

This clone was seen just once. This chain joins TRBV10-1 and TRBJ2-7; a weak D match, TRBD1 (6 bases). V was shortened by 3 bases and J by 6 bases, with 15 bases between the two germline ends. The germline V gene has CDR1 WNHNN and CDR2 SYGVQD (reference sequence). The CDR3 contains 14 residues. The CDR3 bases are TGCGCCAGCAGTGAAAAGGGCCGAGGGGGCGAGCAGTACTTC. Translation: CASSEKGRGGEQYF.

This chain links TRBV6-1 with TRBJ1-2; weak D call: TRBD1 (6 bases). The V gene lost 2 bases and the J gene lost 6 bases, with 16 bases spanning the gap. This CDR3 spans 15 amino acids. The germline V gene has CDR1 MNHNS and CDR2 SASEGT. The DNA of the CDR3 is TGTGCCAGCAGTGAACGTTCAGGTTCAGGGGATGGCTACACCTTC. Its translation: CASSERSGSGDGYTF.

The V gene is TRBV27, the J gene TRBJ2-7, with D maybe TRBD1 (6 bases). Trimming cost V 2 bases and J 4 bases, with 12 bases left between them. The length of the CDR3 is 14 residues. Per the germline V gene, CDR1 is MNHEY and CDR2 is SMNVEV (reference sequence). The CDR3 spells CASSLAGDSYEQYF. In DNA form, the CDR3 reads TGTGCCAGCAGTTTAGCAGGGGATTCATACGAGCAGTACTTC.

This clone was observed a single time. The chain has TRBV28 and TRBJ2-3; D is uncertain. The CDR3 sequence is 13 residues long. The germline CDR1 and CDR2 sequences are MDHEN and SYDVKM. V lost 4 bases and J 4 bases, leaving 9 bases between the germline ends. CDR3 protein: CASSSPIPDTQYF. Written as DNA, the CDR3 is TGTGCCAGCAGTTCCCCTATCCCAGATACGCAGTATTTT.

The V gene is TRBV28, the J gene TRBJ2-1; 8 bases match TRBD2. The trim removed 3 bases at V and 12 bases at J, leaving 10 bases unmatched. Germline lookup yields CDR1 MDHEN and CDR2 SYDVKM. CDR3 size: 14 residues. The CDR3 nucleotides read TGTGCCAGCAGTTTGAGCCTAGCGGGCGTGTTGCAGTTCTTC. This gives the protein CASSLSLAGVLQFF. Drawing the rest from reference TRBV28 and TRBJ2-1, the complete variable domain is DVKVTQSSRYLVKRTGEKVFLECVQDMDHENMFWYRQDPGLGLRLIYFSYDVKMKEKGDIPEGYSVSREKKERFSLILESASTNQTSMYLCASSLSLAGVLQFFGPGTRLTVL.

This clone was recorded only once. V and J are TRBV6-1 and TRBJ2-7; D is possibly TRBD2 (5 bases). Germline assignment: CDR1 MNHNS and CDR2 SASEGT. The V and J ends lost 7 bases and 0 bases respectively, with 16 bases between them. CDR3 length: 15 residues. The CDR3 protein is CASKNVGVLSYEQYF. As DNA, the CDR3 is TGTGCCAGCAAAAATGTCGGGGTCCTCTCCTACGAGCAGTACTTC.

V usage is TRBV28 and J usage is TRBJ2-3; no firm D call. The germline CDR1 and CDR2 sequences are MDHEN and SYDVKM. The CDR3 runs to 13 residues. V was trimmed by 6 bases and J by 4 bases, leaving 11 bases between them. The CDR3 DNA is TGTGCCAGCAGCCTCGTGGCCCCAGATACGCAGTATTTT. Its protein is CASSLVAPDTQYF.